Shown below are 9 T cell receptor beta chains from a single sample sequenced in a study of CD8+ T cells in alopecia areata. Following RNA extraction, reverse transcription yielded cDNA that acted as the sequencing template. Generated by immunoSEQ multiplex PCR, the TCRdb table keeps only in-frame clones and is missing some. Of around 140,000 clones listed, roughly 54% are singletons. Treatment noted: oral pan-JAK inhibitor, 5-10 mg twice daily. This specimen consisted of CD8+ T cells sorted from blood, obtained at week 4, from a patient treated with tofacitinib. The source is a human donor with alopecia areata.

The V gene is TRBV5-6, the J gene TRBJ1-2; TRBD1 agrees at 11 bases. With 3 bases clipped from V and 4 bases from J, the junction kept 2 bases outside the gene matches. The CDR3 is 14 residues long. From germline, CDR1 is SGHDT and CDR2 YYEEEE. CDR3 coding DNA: TGTGCCAGCAGCTGGGACAGGGGGGTCTATGGCTACACCTTC. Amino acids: CASSWDRGVYGYTF. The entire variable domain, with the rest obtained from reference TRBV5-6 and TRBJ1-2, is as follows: DAGVTQSPTHLIKTRGQQVTLRCSPKSGHDTVSWYQQALGQGPQFIFQYYEEEERQRGNFPDRFSGHQFPNYSSELNVNALLLGDSALYLCASSWDRGVYGYTFGSGTRLTVV.

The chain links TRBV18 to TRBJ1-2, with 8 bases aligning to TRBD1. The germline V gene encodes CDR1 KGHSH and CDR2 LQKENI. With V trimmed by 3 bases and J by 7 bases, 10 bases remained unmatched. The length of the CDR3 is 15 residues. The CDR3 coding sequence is TGTGCCAGCTCACCTGATACAGGGGGATTTCCTGGCTACACCTTC. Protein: CASSPDTGGFPGYTF.

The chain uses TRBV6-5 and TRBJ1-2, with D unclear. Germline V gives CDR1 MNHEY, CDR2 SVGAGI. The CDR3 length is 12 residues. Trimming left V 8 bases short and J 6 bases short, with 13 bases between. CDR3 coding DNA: TGTGCCAGCGGCCTCTCGAAGGATGGCTACACCTTC. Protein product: CASGLSKDGYTF.

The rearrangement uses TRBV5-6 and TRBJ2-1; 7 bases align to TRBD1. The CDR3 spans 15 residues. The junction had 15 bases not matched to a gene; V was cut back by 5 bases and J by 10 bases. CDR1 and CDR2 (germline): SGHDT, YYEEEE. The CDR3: CASSQGDLLRREQFF. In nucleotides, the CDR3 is TGTGCCAGCAGTCAGGGGGACCTCCTAAGGAGAGAGCAGTTCTTC.

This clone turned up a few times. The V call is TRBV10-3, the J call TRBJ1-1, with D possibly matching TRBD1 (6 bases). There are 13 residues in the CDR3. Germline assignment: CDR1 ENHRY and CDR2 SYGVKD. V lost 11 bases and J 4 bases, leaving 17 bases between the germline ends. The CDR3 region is CAVRQEGITEAFF. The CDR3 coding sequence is TGTGCCGTGCGACAGGAGGGAATCACTGAAGCTTTCTTT.

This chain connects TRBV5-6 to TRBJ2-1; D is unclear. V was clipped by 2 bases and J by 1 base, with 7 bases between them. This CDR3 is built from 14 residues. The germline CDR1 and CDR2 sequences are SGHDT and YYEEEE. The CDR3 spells CASSFSESYNEQFF. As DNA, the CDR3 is TGTGCCAGCAGCTTTTCGGAATCCTACAATGAGCAGTTCTTC.

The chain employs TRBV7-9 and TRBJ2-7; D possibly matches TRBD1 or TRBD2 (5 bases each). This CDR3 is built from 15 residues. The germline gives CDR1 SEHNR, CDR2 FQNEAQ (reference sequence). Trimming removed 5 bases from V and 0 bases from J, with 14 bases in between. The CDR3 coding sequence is TGTGCCAGCAGCACCTTAGAGGGGACCTCCTACGAGCAGTACTTC. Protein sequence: CASSTLEGTSYEQYF.

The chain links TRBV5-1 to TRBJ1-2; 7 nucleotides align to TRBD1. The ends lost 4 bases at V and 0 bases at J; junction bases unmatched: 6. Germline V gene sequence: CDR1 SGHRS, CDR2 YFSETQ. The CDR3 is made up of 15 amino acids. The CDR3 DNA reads TGCGCCAGCAGCGACCGACAGGGAGCTAACTATGGCTACACCTTC. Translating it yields CASSDRQGANYGYTF.

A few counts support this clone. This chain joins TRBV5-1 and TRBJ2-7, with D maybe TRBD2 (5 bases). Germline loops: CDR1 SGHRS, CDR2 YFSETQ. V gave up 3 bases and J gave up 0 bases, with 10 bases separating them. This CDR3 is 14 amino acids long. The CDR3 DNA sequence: TGCGCCAGCAGCTGGGGAGACCGCTCCTACGAGCAGTACTTC. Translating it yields CASSWGDRSYEQYF.